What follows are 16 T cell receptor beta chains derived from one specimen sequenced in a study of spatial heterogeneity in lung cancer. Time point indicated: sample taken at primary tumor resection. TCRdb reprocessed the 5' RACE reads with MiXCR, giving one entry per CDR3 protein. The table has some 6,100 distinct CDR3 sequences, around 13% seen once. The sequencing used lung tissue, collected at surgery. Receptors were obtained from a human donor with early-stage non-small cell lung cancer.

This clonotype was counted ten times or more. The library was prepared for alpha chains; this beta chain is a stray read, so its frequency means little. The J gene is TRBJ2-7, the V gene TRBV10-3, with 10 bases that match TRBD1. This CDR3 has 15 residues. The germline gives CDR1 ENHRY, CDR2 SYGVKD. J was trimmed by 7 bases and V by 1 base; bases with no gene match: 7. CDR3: CAISELGQGVGEQYF. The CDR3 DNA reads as TGTGCCATCAGTGAGTTAGGACAGGGGGTCGGAGAGCAGTACTTC.

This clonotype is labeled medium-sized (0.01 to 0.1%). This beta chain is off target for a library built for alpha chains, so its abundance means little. CDR3 sequence: CSARVVTGTKISEQYF. CDR3 in DNA: TGCAGTGCTAGAGTTGTGACCGGGACTAAGATTTCGGAGCAGTACTTC. The rearrangement links TRBV20-1 to TRBJ2-7; 7 bases map to TRBD2. The germline gives CDR1 DFQATT, CDR2 SNEGSKA (reference sequence). CDR3 length: 16 residues. V was pared by 1 base and J by 7 bases, with 16 bases of the junction left unmatched.

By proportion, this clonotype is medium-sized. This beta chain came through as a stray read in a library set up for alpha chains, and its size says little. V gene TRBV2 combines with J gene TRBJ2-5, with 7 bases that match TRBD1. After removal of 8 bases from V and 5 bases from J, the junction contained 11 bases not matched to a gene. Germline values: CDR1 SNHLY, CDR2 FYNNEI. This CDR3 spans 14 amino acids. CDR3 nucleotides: TGTGCCAGCCTAAGCACAGGGGTTGTCGAGACCCAGTACTTC. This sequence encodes CASLSTGVVETQYF.

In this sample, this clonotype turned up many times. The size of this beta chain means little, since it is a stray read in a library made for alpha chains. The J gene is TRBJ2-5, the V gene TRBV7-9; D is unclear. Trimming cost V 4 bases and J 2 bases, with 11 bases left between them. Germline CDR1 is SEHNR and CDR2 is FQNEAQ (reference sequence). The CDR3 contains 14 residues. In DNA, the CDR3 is TGTGCCAGCAGCTCCCTTGGGCGGCAAGAGACCCAGTACTTC. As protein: CASSSLGRQETQYF.

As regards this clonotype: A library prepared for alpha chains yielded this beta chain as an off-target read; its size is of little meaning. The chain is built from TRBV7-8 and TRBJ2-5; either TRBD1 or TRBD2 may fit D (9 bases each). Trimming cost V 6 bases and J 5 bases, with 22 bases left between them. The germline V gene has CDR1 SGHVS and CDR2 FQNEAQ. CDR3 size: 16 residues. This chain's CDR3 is CASRLAGQGGRETQYF. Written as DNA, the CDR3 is TGTGCCAGCAGGCTAGCGGGACAGGGAGGTCGGGAGACCCAGTACTTC.

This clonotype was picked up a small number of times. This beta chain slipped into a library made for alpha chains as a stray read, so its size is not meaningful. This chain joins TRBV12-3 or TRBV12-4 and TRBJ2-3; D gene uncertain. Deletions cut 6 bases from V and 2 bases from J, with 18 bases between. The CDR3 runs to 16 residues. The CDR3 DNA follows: TGTGCCAGCAGCCCCTGGAAGGGCGGTTTCACAGATACGCAGTATTTT. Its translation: CASSPWKGGFTDTQYF.

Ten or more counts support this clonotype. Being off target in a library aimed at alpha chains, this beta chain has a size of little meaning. Here the CDR3 DNA reads TGCAGTGCTAGGAGGGGGTCGGGCTTGATAGACACCATATATTTT. It yields the protein CSARRGSGLIDTIYF. The gene calls are TRBV20-1 and TRBJ1-3, with a possible D match to TRBD1 (6 bases). CDR3 length equals 15 residues. V was clipped by 3 bases and J by 8 bases, with 20 bases between them. CDR1 is DFQATT, CDR2 SNEGSKA, per germline (reference sequence).

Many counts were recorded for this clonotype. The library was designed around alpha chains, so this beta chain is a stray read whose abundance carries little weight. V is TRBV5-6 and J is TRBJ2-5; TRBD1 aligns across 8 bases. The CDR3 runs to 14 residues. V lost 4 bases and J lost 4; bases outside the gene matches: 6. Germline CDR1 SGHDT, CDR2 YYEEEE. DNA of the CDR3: TGTGCCAGCAGCCCGCAGGGGGCTGGAGAGACCCAGTACTTC. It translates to CASSPQGAGETQYF.

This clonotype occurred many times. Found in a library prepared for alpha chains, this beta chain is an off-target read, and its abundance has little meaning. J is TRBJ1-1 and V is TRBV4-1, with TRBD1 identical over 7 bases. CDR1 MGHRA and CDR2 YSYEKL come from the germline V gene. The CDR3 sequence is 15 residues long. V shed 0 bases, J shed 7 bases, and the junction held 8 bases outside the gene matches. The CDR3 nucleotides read TGCGCCAGCAGCCAAGATCAGGGGGGGCTATATGAAGCTTTCTTT. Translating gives CASSQDQGGLYEAFF.

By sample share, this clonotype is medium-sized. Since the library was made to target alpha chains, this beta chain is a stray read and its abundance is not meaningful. CDR3 sequence (DNA): TGCAGTCCCGGGGAGGGACACCAAAACACTGAAGCTTTCTTT. Amino acid sequence: CSPGEGHQNTEAFF. The chain joins TRBV20-1 to TRBJ1-1; D is possibly TRBD1 (6 bases). Trimming pared 8 bases from V and 2 bases from J, leaving 18 bases between. CDR3 length: 14 residues. CDR1 and CDR2 from the germline V gene are DFQATT and SNEGSKA (reference sequence).

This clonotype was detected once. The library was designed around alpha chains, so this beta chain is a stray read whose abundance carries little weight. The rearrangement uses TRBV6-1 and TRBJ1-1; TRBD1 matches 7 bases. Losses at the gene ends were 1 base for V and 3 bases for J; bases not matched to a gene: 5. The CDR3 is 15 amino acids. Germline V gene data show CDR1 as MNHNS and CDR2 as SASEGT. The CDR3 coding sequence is TGTGCCAGCAGTGAAGACTGGCAGGGGGACACTGAAGCTTTCTTT. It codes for CASSEDWQGDTEAFF.

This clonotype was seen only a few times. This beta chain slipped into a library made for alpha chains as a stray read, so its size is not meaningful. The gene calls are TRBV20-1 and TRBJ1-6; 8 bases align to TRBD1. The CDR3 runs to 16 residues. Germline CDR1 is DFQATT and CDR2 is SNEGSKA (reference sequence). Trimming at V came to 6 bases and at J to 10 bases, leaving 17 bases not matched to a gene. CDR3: CSAKTPAGTGGSPLHF. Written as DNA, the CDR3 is TGCAGTGCCAAAACTCCCGCCGGGACAGGCGGATCACCCCTCCACTTT.

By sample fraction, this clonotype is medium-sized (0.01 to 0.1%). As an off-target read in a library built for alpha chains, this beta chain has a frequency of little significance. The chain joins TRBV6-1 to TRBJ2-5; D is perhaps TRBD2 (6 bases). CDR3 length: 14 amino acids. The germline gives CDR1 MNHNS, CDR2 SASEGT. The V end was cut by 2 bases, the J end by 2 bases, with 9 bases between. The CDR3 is CASSETAGQETQYF. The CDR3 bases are TGTGCCAGCAGTGAAACGGCGGGACAAGAGACCCAGTACTTC.

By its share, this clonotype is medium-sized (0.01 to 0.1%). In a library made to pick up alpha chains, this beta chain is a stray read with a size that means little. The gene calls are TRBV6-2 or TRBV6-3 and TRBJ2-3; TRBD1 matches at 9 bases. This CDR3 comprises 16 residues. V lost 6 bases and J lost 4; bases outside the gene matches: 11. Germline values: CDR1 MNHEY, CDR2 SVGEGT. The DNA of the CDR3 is TGTGCCAGCAGCCTCGCGACAGGGGGGCAGTCAGATACGCAGTATTTT. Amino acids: CASSLATGGQSDTQYF.

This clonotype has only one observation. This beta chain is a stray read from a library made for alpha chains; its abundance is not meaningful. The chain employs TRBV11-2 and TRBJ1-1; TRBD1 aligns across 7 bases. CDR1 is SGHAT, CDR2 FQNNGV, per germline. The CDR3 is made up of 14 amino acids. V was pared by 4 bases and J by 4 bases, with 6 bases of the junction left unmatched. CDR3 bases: TGTGCCAGCAGCTGGAACAGGGGCGGCACTGAAGCTTTCTTT. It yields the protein CASSWNRGGTEAFF.

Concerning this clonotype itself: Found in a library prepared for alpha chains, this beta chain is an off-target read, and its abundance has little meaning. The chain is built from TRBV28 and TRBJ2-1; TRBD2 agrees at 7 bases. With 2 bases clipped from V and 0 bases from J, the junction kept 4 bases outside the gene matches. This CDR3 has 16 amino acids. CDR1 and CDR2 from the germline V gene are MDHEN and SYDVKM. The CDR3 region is CASSLIGGSSYNEQFF. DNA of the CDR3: TGTGCCAGCAGTTTAATCGGCGGGAGCTCCTACAATGAGCAGTTCTTC.